Reported below is one T cell receptor (beta chain). V trimming: 4 bases; J trimming: 5 bases; junction bases outside the gene matches: 11. The CDR3 loop spans 16 amino acids. The germline V gene has CDR1 SGHRS and CDR2 YFSETQ. The record originates from a study of blood T cells in healthy people across ages. Combining a sample-barcoded 5' primer with a J-beta primer mix, a second PCR ran for 7 to 11 cycles. TCRdb fed the 5' RACE reads into MiXCR, producing one record per CDR3 protein. Of around 940,000 distinct CDR3 sequences in the sample, roughly half were seen once. The J gene is TRBJ2-5, the V gene TRBV5-1, with 10 bases matching TRBD2. This receptor was obtained from a woman aged 60 to 75 in good health. Sequenced material: blood. The CDR3: CASSPRPTSGTETQYF. The CDR3 DNA follows: TGCGCCAGCAGCCCGCGCCCCACTAGCGGGACCGAGACCCAGTACTTC.